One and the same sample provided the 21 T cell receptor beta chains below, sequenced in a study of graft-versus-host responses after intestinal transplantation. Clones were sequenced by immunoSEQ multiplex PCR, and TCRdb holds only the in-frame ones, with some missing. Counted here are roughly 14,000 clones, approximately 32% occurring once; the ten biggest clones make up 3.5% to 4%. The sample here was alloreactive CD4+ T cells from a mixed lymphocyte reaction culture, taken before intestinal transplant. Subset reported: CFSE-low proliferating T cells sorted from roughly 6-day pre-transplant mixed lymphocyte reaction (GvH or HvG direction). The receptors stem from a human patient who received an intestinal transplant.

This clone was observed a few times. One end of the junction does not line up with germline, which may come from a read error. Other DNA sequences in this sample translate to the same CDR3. The CDR3 loop reads CASRATGGNTEAFF. In DNA form, the CDR3 reads TGTGCCAGCAGGGCTACTGGAGGGAACACTGAAGCTTTCTTT. The chain combines TRBV4-1 with TRBJ1-1; D possibly corresponds to TRBD1 (5 bases). This CDR3 has 14 residues. From germline, CDR1 is MGHRA and CDR2 YSYEKL.

CDR3 nucleotides: TGTGCATCACAGGGGCGGAATGAAGCTTTCTTT. Translation gives CASQGRNEAFF. V usage is TRBV6-5 and J usage is TRBJ1-1; TRBD1 agrees at 7 bases. The germline V gene encodes CDR1 MNHEY and CDR2 SVGAGI. CDR3 length: 11 amino acids.

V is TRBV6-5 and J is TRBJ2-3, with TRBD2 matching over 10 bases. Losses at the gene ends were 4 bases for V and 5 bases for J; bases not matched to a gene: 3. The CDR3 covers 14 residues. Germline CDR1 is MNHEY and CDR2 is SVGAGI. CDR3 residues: CASSLLAGKDTQYF. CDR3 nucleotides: TGTGCCAGCAGTTTACTAGCGGGAAAAGATACGCAGTATTTT.

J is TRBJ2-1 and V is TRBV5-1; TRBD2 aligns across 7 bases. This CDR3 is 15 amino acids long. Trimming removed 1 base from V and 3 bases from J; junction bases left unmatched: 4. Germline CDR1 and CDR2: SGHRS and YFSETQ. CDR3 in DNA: TGCGCCAGCAGCTTGCCTAGCGGAAGCTACAATGAGCAGTTCTTC. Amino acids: CASSLPSGSYNEQFF.

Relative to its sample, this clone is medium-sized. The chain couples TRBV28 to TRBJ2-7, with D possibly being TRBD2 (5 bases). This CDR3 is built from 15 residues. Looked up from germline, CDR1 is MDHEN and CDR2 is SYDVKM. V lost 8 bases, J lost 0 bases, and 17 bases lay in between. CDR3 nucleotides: TGTGCCAGCCGCCCGGGCGGGCGCGGCTCCTACGAGCAGTACTTC. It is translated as CASRPGGRGSYEQYF.

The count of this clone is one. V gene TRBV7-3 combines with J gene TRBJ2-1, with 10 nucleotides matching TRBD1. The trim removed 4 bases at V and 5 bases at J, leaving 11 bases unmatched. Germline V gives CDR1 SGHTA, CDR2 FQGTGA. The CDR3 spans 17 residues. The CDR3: CASSSRRTGGDNNEQFF. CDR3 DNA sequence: TGTGCCAGCAGCTCCCGTAGGACAGGGGGAGATAACAATGAGCAGTTCTTC.

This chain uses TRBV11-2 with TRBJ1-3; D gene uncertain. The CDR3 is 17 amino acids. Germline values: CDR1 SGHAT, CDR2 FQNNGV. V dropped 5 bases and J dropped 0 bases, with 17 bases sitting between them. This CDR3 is CASSLIRTASSGNTIYF. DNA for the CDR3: TGTGCCAGCAGCCTCATCCGGACGGCGAGCTCTGGAAACACCATATATTTT.

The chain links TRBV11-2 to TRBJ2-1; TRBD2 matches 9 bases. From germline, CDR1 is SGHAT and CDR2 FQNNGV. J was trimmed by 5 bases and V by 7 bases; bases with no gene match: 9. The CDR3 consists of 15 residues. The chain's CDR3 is CASKSGLARNNEQFF. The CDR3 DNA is TGTGCCAGCAAATCGGGACTAGCTCGTAACAATGAGCAGTTCTTC. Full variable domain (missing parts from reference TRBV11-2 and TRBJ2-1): EAGVAQSPRYKIIEKRQSVAFWCNPISGHATLYWYQQILGQGPKLLIQFQNNGVVDDSQLPKDRFSAERLKGVDSTLKIQPAKLEDSAVYLCASKSGLARNNEQFFGPGTRLTVL.

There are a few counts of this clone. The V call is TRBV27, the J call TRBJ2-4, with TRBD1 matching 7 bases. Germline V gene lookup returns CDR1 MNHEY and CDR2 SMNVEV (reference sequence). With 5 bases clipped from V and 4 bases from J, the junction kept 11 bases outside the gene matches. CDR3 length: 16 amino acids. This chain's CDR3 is CASSPWTGVFKNIQYF. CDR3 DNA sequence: TGTGCCAGCAGTCCGTGGACAGGAGTGTTTAAAAACATTCAGTACTTC.

CDR3 amino acids: CASSQRRTGESNYGYTF. DNA of the CDR3: TGTGCCAGCAGTCAGCGCCGGACAGGGGAATCCAACTATGGCTACACCTTC. The chain carries TRBV2 and TRBJ1-2, with 9 nucleotides matching TRBD1. This CDR3 is 17 amino acids long. CDR1 SNHLY and CDR2 FYNNEI come from the germline V gene. V was clipped by 5 bases and J by 2 bases; unmatched bases: 12. Combining the CDR3 with reference TRBV2 and TRBJ1-2 gives the whole variable domain EPEVTQTPSHQVTQMGQEVILRCVPISNHLYFYWYRQILGQKVEFLVSFYNNEISEKSEIFDDQFSVERPDGSNFTLKIRSTKLEDSAMYFCASSQRRTGESNYGYTFGSGTRLTVV.

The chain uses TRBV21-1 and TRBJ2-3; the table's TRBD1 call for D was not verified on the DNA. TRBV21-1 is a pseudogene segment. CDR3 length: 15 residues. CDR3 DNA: TGTGCCAGCAGCCTAGACAGTCCCTTCACAGATACGCAGTATTTT. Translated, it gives CASSLDSPFTDTQYF.

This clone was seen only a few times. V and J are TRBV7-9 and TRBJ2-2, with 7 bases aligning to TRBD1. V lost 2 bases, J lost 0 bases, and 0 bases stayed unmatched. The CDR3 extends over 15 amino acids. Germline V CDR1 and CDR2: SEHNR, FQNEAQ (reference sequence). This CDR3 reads CASSLQGANTGELFF. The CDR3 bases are TGTGCCAGCAGCTTACAGGGGGCGAACACCGGGGAGCTGTTTTTT.

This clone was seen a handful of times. The DNA of the CDR3 is TGTGCCAGCAGCTTAGGGGGTGTTAACGCTAACTATGGCTACACCTTC. This gives the protein CASSLGGVNANYGYTF. The chain combines TRBV28 with TRBJ1-2; possibly TRBD1 for D (6 bases). There are 16 residues in the CDR3. Per the germline V gene, CDR1 is MDHEN and CDR2 is SYDVKM. V gave up 6 bases and J gave up 0 bases, with 17 bases separating them.

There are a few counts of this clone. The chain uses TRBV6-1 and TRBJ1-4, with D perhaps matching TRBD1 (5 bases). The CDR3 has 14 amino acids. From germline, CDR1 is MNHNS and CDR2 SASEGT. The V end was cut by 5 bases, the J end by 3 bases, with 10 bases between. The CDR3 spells CASSNLGANEKLFF. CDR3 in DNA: TGTGCCAGCAGTAACTTAGGGGCTAATGAAAAACTGTTTTTT.

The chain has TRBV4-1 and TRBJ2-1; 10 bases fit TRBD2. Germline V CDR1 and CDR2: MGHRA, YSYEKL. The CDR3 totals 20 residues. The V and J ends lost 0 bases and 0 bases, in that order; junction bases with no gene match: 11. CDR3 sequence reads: CASSQDFLAGAKGSYNEQFF. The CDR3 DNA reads TGCGCCAGCAGCCAAGATTTTCTAGCGGGAGCAAAGGGCTCCTACAATGAGCAGTTCTTC.

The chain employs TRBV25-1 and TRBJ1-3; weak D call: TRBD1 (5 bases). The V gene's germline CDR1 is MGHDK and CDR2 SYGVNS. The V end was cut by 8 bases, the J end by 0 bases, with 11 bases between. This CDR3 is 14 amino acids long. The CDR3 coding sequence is TGTGCCAGCGCCGACAGTCTCTCTGGAAACACCATATATTTT. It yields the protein CASADSLSGNTIYF.

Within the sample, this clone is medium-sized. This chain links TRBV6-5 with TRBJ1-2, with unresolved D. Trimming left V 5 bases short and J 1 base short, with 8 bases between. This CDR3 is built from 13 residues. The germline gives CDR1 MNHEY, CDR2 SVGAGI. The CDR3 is CASSRNLNYGYTF. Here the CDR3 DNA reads TGTGCCAGCAGTAGGAACCTTAACTATGGCTACACCTTC.

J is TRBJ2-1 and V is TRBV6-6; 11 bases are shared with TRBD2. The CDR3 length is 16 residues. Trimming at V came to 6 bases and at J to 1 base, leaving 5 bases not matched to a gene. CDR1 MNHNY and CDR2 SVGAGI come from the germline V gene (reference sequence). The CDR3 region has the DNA TGTGCCAGCAGCGGACTAGCGGGTTCTTCCTACAATGAGCAGTTCTTC. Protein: CASSGLAGSSYNEQFF.

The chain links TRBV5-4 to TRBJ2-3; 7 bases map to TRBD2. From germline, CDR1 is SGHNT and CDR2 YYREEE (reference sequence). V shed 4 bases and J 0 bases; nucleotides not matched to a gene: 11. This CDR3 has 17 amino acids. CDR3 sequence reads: CASSPLLAASSTDTQYF. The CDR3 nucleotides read TGTGCCAGCAGCCCCCTCCTAGCGGCCTCAAGCACAGATACGCAGTATTTT.

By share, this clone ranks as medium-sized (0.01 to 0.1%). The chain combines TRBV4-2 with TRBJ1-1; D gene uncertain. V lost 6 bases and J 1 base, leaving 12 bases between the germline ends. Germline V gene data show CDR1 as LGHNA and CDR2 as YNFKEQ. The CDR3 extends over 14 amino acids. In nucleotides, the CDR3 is TGTGCCAGCAGGGCTACTGGAGGGAACACTGAAGCTTTCTTT. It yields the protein CASRATGGNTEAFF.

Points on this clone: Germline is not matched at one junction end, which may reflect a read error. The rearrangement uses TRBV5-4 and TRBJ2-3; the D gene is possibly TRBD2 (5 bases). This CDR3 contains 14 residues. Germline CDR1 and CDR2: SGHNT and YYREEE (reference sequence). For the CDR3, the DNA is TGTGCCAGCAGCTTGGCTCCTAGCAGAGATACGCAGTATTTT. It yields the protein CASSLAPSRDTQYF.